A selection of T cell receptor beta chains follows, all from one sample in a study of T-cell reconstitution after alpha-beta-depleted transplantation in children. From the PCR reads, TCRdb called clonotypes with MiXCR, one entry per CDR3 protein. In the table there are about 610,000 distinct CDR3 sequences, 8% to 11% of which are singletons. Here the sequenced sample was PBMCs from the stem cell graft donor, taken from the stem cell graft. These receptor sequences come from a human donor who donated a stem cell graft to a child with acute myeloid leukemia. Each CDR3 is given with its conserved first and last residue. The D gene is left open where the match is weak. Expanded clones get a size class; other rows say once, few or many, or leave the size out.

V	D	size	J	DNA	CDR3
TRBV6-1	.	few	TRBJ2-3	TGTGCCAGCAGTGACACAGGGTCGGATACGCAGTATTTT	CASSDTGSDTQYF
TRBV6-4	TRBD1	many	TRBJ2-3	TGTGCCAGCAGTGACTCGACAGGGGGCTCGACAGATACGCAGTATTTT	CASSDSTGGSTDTQYF
TRBV20-1	.	.	TRBJ1-5	TGCAGTGCTAGAGAGGGTGGCAGGACCCAGCATTTT	CSAREGGRTQHF
TRBV7-2	TRBD2	.	TRBJ2-2	TGTGCCAGCAGCTTAGAGAGGGTTAGCGGGACGGGGGAGCTGTTTTTT	CASSLERVSGTGELFF
TRBV11-2	TRBD2	few	TRBJ2-7	TGTGCCAGCAGCACGCGGACAGGGGGACTAGCGGGCCTATCCTACGAGCAGTACTTC	CASSTRTGGLAGLSYEQYF
TRBV7-3	.	few	TRBJ2-1	TGTGCCAGCAGCTTATTTCCAGCGGCCTACAATGAGCAGTTCTTC	CASSLFPAAYNEQFF
TRBV5-1	TRBD2	many	TRBJ2-7	TGCGCCAGCAGCCCGGGACTAGCGGGAGACGAGCAGTACTTC	CASSPGLAGDEQYF
TRBV5-1	TRBD2	.	TRBJ2-4	TGCGCCAGCACCCCGGTGGGGTTTTTAGCGGGAGTGGAGAACATTCAGTACTTC	CASTPVGFLAGVENIQYF
TRBV5-6	.	many	TRBJ2-2	TGTGCCAGCAGCTCGCTCCACGTGACTAGAATGGCCGGGGAGCTGTTTTTT	CASSSLHVTRMAGELFF
TRBV5-1	.	.	TRBJ2-7	TGCGCCAGCAGCGCGAGCCCCTACGAGAAGTACTTC	CASSASPYEKYF
TRBV10-3	.	many	TRBJ2-7	TGTGCCATCAGCCCCGGGCCCTACGAGCAGTACTTC	CAISPGPYEQYF
TRBV7-8	TRBD2	many	TRBJ2-1	TGTGCCAGCAGCCCACCTAGGACTAGCGGGAGACGCAATGAGCAGTTCTTC	CASSPPRTSGRRNEQFF
TRBV7-9	.	.	TRBJ2-4	TGTGCCAGCAGCTTAACGGAGCCAAGGAACATTCAGTACTTC	CASSLTEPRNIQYF
TRBV27	TRBD1	few	TRBJ1-1	TGTGCCAGCAACTTGGACAGGGTGAATTCCCCCACTGAAGCTTTCTTT	CASNLDRVNSPTEAFF
TRBV12-3/TRBV12-4	.	few	TRBJ2-7	TGTGCCAGCAGTCCATTAGCAGGGCCCTACGAGCAGTACTTC	CASSPLAGPYEQYF
TRBV30	.	.	TRBJ1-1	TGTGCCTGGAGTGCGACAGGGAACACTGAAGCTTTCTTT	CAWSATGNTEAFF
TRBV7-7	.	.	TRBJ2-7	TGTGCTAGCAGCCCGAATCAGGGTTACGAGCAGTACTTC	CASSPNQGYEQYF
TRBV2	.	.	TRBJ2-1	TGTGCCACAAAACTCGACTCCAACAATGAGCAGTTCTTC	CATKLDSNNEQFF
TRBV20-1	TRBD1	.	TRBJ1-6	TGCAGTGCTAGAGGACAGGGCCGACTCCACTTT	CSARGQGRLHF
TRBV30	TRBD2	.	TRBJ2-1	TGTGCCTCTTCTACCTCGGGAGGGCCAGGGAATGAGCAGTTCTTC	CASSTSGGPGNEQFF
TRBV20-1	.	.	TRBJ2-7	TGCAGTGCCCTAGGGCGGGAACTAATCTGGGGCTCCGAGCAGTACTTC	CSALGRELIWGSEQYF
TRBV20-1	.	few	TRBJ2-7	TGCAGTGCTAGTTTAACCGAGCAGTACTTC	CSASLTEQYF
TRBV5-5	TRBD1	.	TRBJ1-1	TGTGCCAGCAGCTTGCGGCCGGGACAGGGGGGAGTGTACACTGAAGCTTTCTTT	CASSLRPGQGGVYTEAFF
TRBV19	.	.	TRBJ2-6	TGTGCCAGTAGTATAGAAGGGCCAGGGGCCAACGTCCTGACTTTC	CASSIEGPGANVLTF
TRBV20-1	.	few	TRBJ2-1	TGCAGTGCTAGCCCCAGGGAGAATGAGCAGTTCTTC	CSASPRENEQFF